Each of the 13 T cell receptor beta chains below was sequenced from the same sample in a study of blood T cell repertoires in COVID-19 (dated by TCRdb to the early 2020s). The library relied on the immunoSEQ multiplex PCR assay. The table was pulled from immuneACCESS by TCRdb, which kept in-frame rearrangements only. Such tables lose some clones; where checked, under half of the loss comes from unresolved V genes, and the rest has no known cause. The sample contains about 390,000 clones, about 87% of them found a single time. Of the sample, 2% to 2.5% is held by the ten largest clones. The sample was peripheral blood. Receptor source: a woman aged 55 to 70 with COVID-19, enrolled during active disease.

This clone was found once. The chain uses TRBV3-1 (or the pseudogene TRBV3-2) and TRBJ2-1, with 11 bases matching TRBD2. CDR1 LGHDT and CDR2 YNNKEL come from the germline V gene (reference sequence). The CDR3 extends over 16 amino acids. Trimming removed 4 bases from V and 9 bases from J; junction bases left unmatched: 11. The CDR3 spells CASSPGRTSGFSEQFF. The DNA of the CDR3 is TGTGCCAGCAGCCCAGGAAGGACTAGCGGGTTCAGTGAGCAGTTCTTC.

This chain links TRBV3-1 (or the pseudogene TRBV3-2) with TRBJ2-3, with D perhaps TRBD2 (6 bases). Per germline, CDR1 LGHDT and CDR2 YNNKEL (reference sequence). V lost 6 bases and J lost 1, with 11 bases in between. This CDR3 comprises 14 residues. CDR3 nucleotide sequence: TGTGCCAGCAGACTGGGACTTCGCACAGATACGCAGTATTTT. This encodes CASRLGLRTDTQYF.

V gene TRBV7-9 combines with J gene TRBJ1-2; D is unclear. Germline lookup yields CDR1 SEHNR and CDR2 FQNEAQ (reference sequence). V lost 5 bases and J 0 bases, leaving 7 bases between the germline ends. The CDR3 consists of 13 residues. CDR3 sequence (DNA): TGTGCCAGCAGCCCCCTACCTAACTATGGCTACACCTTC. Translating it yields CASSPLPNYGYTF.

The J gene is TRBJ1-3, the V gene TRBV4-2; D is ambiguous. Germline CDR1 LGHNA, CDR2 YNFKEQ. The V gene lost 3 bases and the J gene lost 1 base, with 10 bases spanning the gap. This CDR3 is built from 15 residues. The CDR3 DNA follows: TGTGCCAGCAGCCATCCTACCGAATCTGGAAACACCATATATTTT. Translating gives CASSHPTESGNTIYF.

The chain couples TRBV5-1 to TRBJ2-5; 7 nucleotides agree with TRBD2. The CDR3 length is 16 residues. The germline V gene encodes CDR1 SGHRS and CDR2 YFSETQ. V shed 4 bases and J 2 bases; nucleotides not matched to a gene: 11. The CDR3 DNA sequence: TGCGCCAGCAGCGGACCCCTGGGCGGGGGTCAAGAGACCCAGTACTTC. Its protein is CASSGPLGGGQETQYF.

This rearrangement joins TRBV7-9 to TRBJ2-7; TRBD2 matches 9 bases. Germline values: CDR1 SEHNR, CDR2 FQNEAQ (reference sequence). Trimming took 5 bases from V and 4 from J; bases not matched to a gene: 12. CDR3 size: 16 residues. Here the CDR3 reads CASSNRLAESLYEQYF. The CDR3 bases are TGTGCCAGCAGCAACCGACTAGCGGAGAGTTTATACGAGCAGTACTTC.

The rearrangement links TRBV2 to TRBJ1-1; 8 bases are shared with TRBD1. CDR1 and CDR2 (germline): SNHLY, FYNNEI. V lost 7 bases to trimming and J lost 3 bases; unmatched junction nucleotides: 7. This CDR3 has 14 residues. As DNA, the CDR3 is TGTGCCAGCACCGGACAGGGAAGGGACACTGAAGCTTTCTTT. This codes for CASTGQGRDTEAFF.

This clone has just a few counts. The rearrangement links TRBV7-3 to TRBJ2-7; D might be TRBD2 (5 bases). Trimming took off 2 bases at V and 0 bases at J, with 11 bases between the two ends. The germline CDR1 and CDR2 sequences are SGHTA and FQGTGA. CDR3 length equals 15 residues. CDR3 protein: CASSLHPGSSYEQYF. The CDR3 nucleotides read TGTGCCAGCAGCTTACATCCGGGGAGCTCCTACGAGCAGTACTTC.

This chain connects TRBV7-2 to TRBJ2-5; 8 nucleotides match TRBD1. The J segment lost 3 bases and the V segment lost 5 bases, leaving 5 bases of the junction unmatched. There are 14 residues in the CDR3. Germline loops: CDR1 SGHTA, CDR2 FQGNSA. CDR3 protein: CASSPGQVEETQYF. The DNA for the CDR3 is TGTGCCAGCAGCCCGGGACAGGTTGAAGAGACCCAGTACTTC.

This chain joins TRBV5-1 and TRBJ2-2; D may be TRBD2 (5 bases). CDR3 length equals 14 residues. Trimming took 4 bases from V and 4 from J, leaving 11 bases between them. From germline, CDR1 is SGHRS and CDR2 YFSETQ. The CDR3: CASSVPSLTGELFF. The CDR3 nucleotides are TGCGCCAGCAGCGTACCTAGCCTCACCGGGGAGCTGTTTTTT. The full variable domain, rest sourced from reference TRBV5-1 and TRBJ2-2, is KAGVTQTPRYLIKTRGQQVTLSCSPISGHRSVSWYQQTPGQGLQFLFEYFSETQRNKGNFPGRFSGRQFSNSRSEMNVSTLELGDSALYLCASSVPSLTGELFFGEGSRLTVL.

The J gene is TRBJ2-3, the V gene TRBV12-5; 10 bases line up with TRBD1. J lost 2 bases, V lost 5 bases, and 4 bases had no gene match. Germline V CDR1 and CDR2: LGHNT, FRNRAP. This CDR3 contains 15 residues. The CDR3 loop reads CASGLGQGVTDTQYF. CDR3 bases: TGTGCTAGTGGTCTCGGACAGGGGGTCACAGATACGCAGTATTTT.

The V call is TRBV10-3, the J call TRBJ2-1; D ambiguous. This CDR3 region has 15 residues. CDR1 is ENHRY and CDR2 is SYGVKD in the germline V gene. Deletions cut 0 bases from V and 7 bases from J, with 13 bases between. The CDR3 DNA reads as TGTGCCATCAGTGAGTCGATAGCCGGTGGAAATGAGCAGTTCTTC. Amino acid sequence: CAISESIAGGNEQFF.

This chain connects TRBV7-8 to TRBJ1-2, with TRBD1 identical over 7 bases. Trimming cost V 4 bases and J 8 bases; bases outside gene matches: 16. CDR3 length: 16 amino acids. Germline V gene lookup returns CDR1 SGHVS and CDR2 FQNEAQ. The CDR3, as DNA: TGTGCCAGCAGCTCCCGACAGGGAGATGGCCTCGGGGGCTACACCTTC. Protein: CASSSRQGDGLGGYTF.